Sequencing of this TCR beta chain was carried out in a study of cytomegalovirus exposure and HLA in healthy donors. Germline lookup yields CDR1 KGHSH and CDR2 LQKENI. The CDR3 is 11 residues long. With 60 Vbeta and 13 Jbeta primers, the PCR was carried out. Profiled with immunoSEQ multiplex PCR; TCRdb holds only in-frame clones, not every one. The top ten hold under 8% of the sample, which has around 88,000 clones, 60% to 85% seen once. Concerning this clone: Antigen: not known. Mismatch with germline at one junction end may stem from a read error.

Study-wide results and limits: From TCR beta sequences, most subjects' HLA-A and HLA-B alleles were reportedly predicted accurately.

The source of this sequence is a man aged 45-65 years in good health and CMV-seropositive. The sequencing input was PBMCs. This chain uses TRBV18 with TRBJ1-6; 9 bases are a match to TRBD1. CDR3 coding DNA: TGTGCCAGACCCTCCGCCGGGACAGGGCTCTTT. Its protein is CARPSAGTGLF.